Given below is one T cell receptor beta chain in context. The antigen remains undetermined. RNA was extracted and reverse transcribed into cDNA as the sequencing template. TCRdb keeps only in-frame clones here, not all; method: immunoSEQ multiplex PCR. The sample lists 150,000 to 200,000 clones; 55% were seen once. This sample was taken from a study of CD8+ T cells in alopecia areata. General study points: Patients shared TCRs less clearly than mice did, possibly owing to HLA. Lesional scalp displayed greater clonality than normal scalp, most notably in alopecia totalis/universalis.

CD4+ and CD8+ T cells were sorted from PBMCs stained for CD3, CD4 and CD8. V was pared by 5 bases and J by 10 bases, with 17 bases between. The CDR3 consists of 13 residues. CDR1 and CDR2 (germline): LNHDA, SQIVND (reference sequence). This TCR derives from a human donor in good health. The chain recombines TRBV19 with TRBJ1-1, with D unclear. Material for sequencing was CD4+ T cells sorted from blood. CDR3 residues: CASSPTQAGGAFF. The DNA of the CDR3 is TGTGCCAGTAGTCCGACGCAGGCCGGAGGAGCTTTCTTT.